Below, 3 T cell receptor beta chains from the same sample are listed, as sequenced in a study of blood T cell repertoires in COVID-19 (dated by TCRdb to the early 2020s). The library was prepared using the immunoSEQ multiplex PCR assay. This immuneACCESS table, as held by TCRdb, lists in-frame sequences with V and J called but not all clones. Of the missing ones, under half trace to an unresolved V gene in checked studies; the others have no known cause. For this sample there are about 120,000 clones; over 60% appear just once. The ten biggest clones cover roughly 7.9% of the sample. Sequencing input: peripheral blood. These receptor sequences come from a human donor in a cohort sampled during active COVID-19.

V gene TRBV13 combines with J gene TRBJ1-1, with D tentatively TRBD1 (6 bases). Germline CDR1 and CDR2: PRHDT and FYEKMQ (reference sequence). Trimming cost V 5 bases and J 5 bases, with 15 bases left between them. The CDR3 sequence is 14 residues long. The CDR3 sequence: CASSETSGVTEAFF. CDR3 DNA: TGTGCCAGCAGCGAAACCTCAGGGGTAACTGAAGCTTTCTTT.

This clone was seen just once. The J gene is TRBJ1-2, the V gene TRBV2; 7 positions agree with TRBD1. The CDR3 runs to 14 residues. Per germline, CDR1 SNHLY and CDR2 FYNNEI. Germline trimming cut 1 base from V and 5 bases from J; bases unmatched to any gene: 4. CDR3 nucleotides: TGTGCCAGCAGTGAAGACAGGGGAAGATATGGCTACACCTTC. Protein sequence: CASSEDRGRYGYTF.

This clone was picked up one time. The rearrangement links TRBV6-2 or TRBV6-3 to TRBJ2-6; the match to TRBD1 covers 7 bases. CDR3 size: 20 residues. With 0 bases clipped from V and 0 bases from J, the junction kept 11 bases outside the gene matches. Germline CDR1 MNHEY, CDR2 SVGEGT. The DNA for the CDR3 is TGTGCCAGCAGTTACTCGTATTCCGGGACAGCCGACTCTGGGGCCAACGTCCTGACTTTC. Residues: CASSYSYSGTADSGANVLTF.